The clone carrying this TCR beta chain appeared a few times. Its antigen remains unknown. With RNA at 10%, 30% or 50%, naive CD8 libraries came from roughly 20,000 to 1,000,000 sorted cells. Researchers sorted naive CD8 T cells as cells that were CD8+CD4-CCR7+CD45RA+. This specimen belongs to a study of molecular identifiers for immune sequencing clone quantification. TCRdb re-called the PCR reads with MiXCR, one entry per CDR3 protein. Seen here are over 600,000 distinct CDR3 sequences, about 20% observed once, and the top ten hold roughly 0.9%. Study-wide findings and caveats: Jurkat TCR RNA spiked in from one cell could reportedly be detected among about a million naive cells.

V was clipped by 4 bases and J by 5 bases, with 8 bases between them. This CDR3 is 13 amino acids long. CDR1 and CDR2 from the germline V gene are LGHDT and YNNKEL (reference sequence). Input material: naive CD8+ T cells from blood, with Jurkat cell RNA spiked in. Indicated subset: FACS-sorted CD8+CD4-CCR7+CD45RA+ naive T cells. This clonotype was sampled from a human donor in good health. Some libraries in this study had Jurkat cell RNA spiked in. This rearrangement joins TRBV3-1 to TRBJ2-2, with D unclear. The DNA of the CDR3 is TGTGCCAGCAGCCGAGCTCTTACCGGGGAGCTGTTTTTT. It specifies CASSRALTGELFF.